One and the same sample provided the 13 T cell receptor beta chains below, sequenced in a study of memory B cells and T cells in multiple sclerosis. Stimulus-free culture yielded autoproliferating CFSE-dim and non-proliferating CFSE-high T cells, each sequenced separately. Pooled replicate wells came from approximately 50 million CFSE-labeled PBMCs cultured approximately 7 days without stimulus. Only in-frame clones appear in the TCRdb table, and some are missing; sequencing was by immunoSEQ multiplex PCR. In the table there are over 35,000 clones, approximately 80% of which are singletons. Their target antigens are unknown. Sequences were obtained from PBMCs from blood kept in culture. These receptors were taken from a human donor with multiple sclerosis.

The rearrangement joins TRBV7-2 to TRBJ1-3; no clear D gene. CDR3 length equals 14 residues. The V end lost 3 bases, the J end lost 3 bases, and 9 bases lay between the germline ends. CDR1 and CDR2 from the germline V gene are SGHTA and FQGNSA. CDR3 sequence: CASSLGPGGNTIYF. CDR3 nucleotide sequence: TGTGCCAGCAGCTTGGGTCCTGGTGGAAACACCATATATTTT.

This chain connects TRBV7-8 to TRBJ2-1; 9 nucleotides line up with TRBD2. This CDR3 spans 15 amino acids. V lost 3 bases and J lost 4; bases outside the gene matches: 4. CDR1 SGHVS and CDR2 FQNEAQ come from the germline V gene. The CDR3 bases are TGTGCCAGCAGCTTCCTAGCGGGGTATTACAATGAGCAGTTCTTC. This codes for CASSFLAGYYNEQFF.

The CDR3, as DNA: TGCGCCAGCAGCTTCGGGACAGGCTACGAGCAGTACTTC. Encoded protein: CASSFGTGYEQYF. V is TRBV5-1 and J is TRBJ2-7, with 8 nucleotides matching TRBD1. CDR1 and CDR2 from the germline V gene are SGHRS and YFSETQ. Trimming cost V 2 bases and J 3 bases; bases outside gene matches: 1. The CDR3 runs 13 residues.

This sequence joins TRBV6-1 and TRBJ1-5; 8 bases match TRBD1. J gave up 5 bases and V 4 bases, and 13 bases lay outside the gene matches. Germline CDR1 and CDR2: MNHNS and SASEGT. This CDR3 has 17 residues. The CDR3 here is CASSGGQVLLGDQPQHF. The CDR3 bases are TGTGCCAGCAGTGGGGGACAGGTGCTCTTGGGCGATCAGCCCCAGCATTTT.

The V and J genes are TRBV20-1 and TRBJ1-1; the D gene is possibly TRBD1 (5 bases). The germline CDR1 and CDR2 sequences are DFQATT and SNEGSKA (reference sequence). The V end was cut by 1 base, the J end by 9 bases, with 9 bases between. The CDR3 extends over 11 amino acids. Here the CDR3 DNA reads TGCAGTGCTAGAGGCGACAGAAAAGCTTTCTTT. Amino acids: CSARGDRKAFF.

There are a few counts of this clone. This chain uses TRBV29-1 with TRBJ1-6; 8 bases line up with TRBD1. Germline CDR1 reads SQVTM; CDR2 reads ANQGSEA. CDR3 length: 14 amino acids. Trimming at V came to 7 bases and at J to 7 bases, leaving 9 bases not matched to a gene. This CDR3 is CSARTGGNNSPLHF. CDR3 coding DNA: TGCAGCGCCAGAACAGGGGGGAACAATTCACCCCTCCACTTT.

The V gene is TRBV30, the J gene TRBJ1-2; 7 nucleotides align to TRBD1. The J segment lost 4 bases and the V segment lost 3 bases, leaving 11 bases of the junction unmatched. The CDR3 loop spans 15 amino acids. The germline CDR1 and CDR2 sequences are GTSNPN and SVGIG (reference sequence). CDR3 residues: CAWRGGQAPLYGYTF. CDR3 sequence (DNA): TGTGCCTGGAGGGGCGGACAGGCGCCCCTCTATGGCTACACCTTC.

The CDR3 coding sequence is TGCGCCAGCAGCTTGGCGGGGGCAAAGCAAGAGACCCAGTACTTC. This codes for CASSLAGAKQETQYF. The chain links TRBV5-1 to TRBJ2-5; D is possibly TRBD1 or TRBD2 (6 bases each). Germline assignment: CDR1 SGHRS and CDR2 YFSETQ. The length of the CDR3 is 15 residues. V was trimmed by 0 bases and J by 2 bases, leaving 11 bases between them. The variable domain in full, completed from reference TRBV5-1 and TRBJ2-5, reads KAGVTQTPRYLIKTRGQQVTLSCSPISGHRSVSWYQQTPGQGLQFLFEYFSETQRNKGNFPGRFSGRQFSNSRSEMNVSTLELGDSALYLCASSLAGAKQETQYFGPGTRLLVL.

The table lists this clone with a few counts. The chain carries TRBV19 and TRBJ1-4; D perhaps matches TRBD1 (5 bases). V lost 5 bases, J lost 6 bases, and 16 bases lay in between. Germline values: CDR1 LNHDA, CDR2 SQIVND (reference sequence). This CDR3 is 15 amino acids long. The CDR3 spells CASSVQRGGDEKLFF. As DNA, the CDR3 is TGTGCCAGTAGTGTCCAAAGGGGAGGGGATGAAAAACTGTTTTTT.

The CDR3 DNA reads as TGTGCCATCAGTGAGTCTGTCGGGATGCGTGGCGGCTACACCTTC. Amino acid sequence: CAISESVGMRGGYTF. The chain recombines TRBV10-3 with TRBJ1-2, with no clear D. CDR3 length equals 15 residues. V lost 0 bases and J 8 bases, leaving 16 bases between the germline ends. The germline CDR1 and CDR2 sequences are ENHRY and SYGVKD.

This sequence joins TRBV19 and TRBJ2-1, with 11 positions matching TRBD2. The CDR3 consists of 14 residues. J was trimmed by 10 bases and V by 5 bases; bases with no gene match: 7. From germline, CDR1 is LNHDA and CDR2 SQIVND (reference sequence). For the CDR3, the DNA is TGTGCCAGTAGTTTGGCTAGCGGGGGGAGCGAGCAGTTCTTC. Its protein is CASSLASGGSEQFF.

The chain combines TRBV6-6 with TRBJ1-1, with D perhaps TRBD1 (5 bases). Between the trimmed V and J ends, which lost 5 bases and 11 bases, there was a span of 12 bases. The CDR3 is 11 residues long. Germline-derived CDR1 and CDR2 are MNHNY and SVGAGI (reference sequence). CDR3 sequence (DNA): TGTGCCAGCAGTACAAGTGAGGGGGCTTTCTTT. Residues: CASSTSEGAFF.

The chain employs TRBV4-2 and TRBJ1-2, with D unresolved. V was shortened by 0 bases and J by 7 bases, with 9 bases between the two germline ends. Germline CDR1 LGHNA, CDR2 YNFKEQ. This CDR3 region has 13 residues. The CDR3 sequence is CASSQDRMGGYTF. The CDR3, as DNA: TGTGCCAGCAGCCAAGACCGGATGGGTGGCTACACCTTC.